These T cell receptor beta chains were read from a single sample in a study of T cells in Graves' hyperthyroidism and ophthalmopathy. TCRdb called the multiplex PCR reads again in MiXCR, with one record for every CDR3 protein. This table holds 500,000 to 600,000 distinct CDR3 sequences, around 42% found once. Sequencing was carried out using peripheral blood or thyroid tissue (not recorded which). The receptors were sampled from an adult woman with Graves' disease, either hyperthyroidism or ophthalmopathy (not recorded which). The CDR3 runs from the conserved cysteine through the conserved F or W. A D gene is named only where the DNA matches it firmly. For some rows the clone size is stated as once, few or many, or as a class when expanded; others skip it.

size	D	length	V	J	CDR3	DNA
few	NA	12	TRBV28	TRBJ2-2	CASSYRPGELFF	TGTGCCAGCAGTTATCGTCCCGGGGAGCTGTTTTTT
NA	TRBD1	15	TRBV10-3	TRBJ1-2	CAISESADRAGGYTF	TGTGCCATCAGTGAGTCCGCGGACAGGGCGGGTGGCTACACCTTC
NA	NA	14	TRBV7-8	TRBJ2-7	CASSLGGTPYEQYF	TGTGCCAGCAGCTTAGGGGGTACGCCCTACGAGCAGTACTTC
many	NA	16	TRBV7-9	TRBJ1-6	CASTGSSAPYNSPLHF	TGTGCCAGCACGGGGAGCTCTGCCCCCTATAATTCACCCCTCCACTTT
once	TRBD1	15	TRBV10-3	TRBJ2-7	CAIRGDRASIYEQYF	TGTGCCATCAGAGGGGACAGGGCTTCAATCTACGAGCAGTACTTC
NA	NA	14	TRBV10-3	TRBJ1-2	CAISEPPANHGYTF	TGTGCCATCAGTGAGCCACCGGCTAACCATGGCTACACCTTC
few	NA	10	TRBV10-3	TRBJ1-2	CAISGNGYTF	TGTGCCATCAGTGGGAATGGCTACACCTTC
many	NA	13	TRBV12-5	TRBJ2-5	CASGSDGAETQYF	TGTGCTAGTGGTTCCGACGGTGCGGAGACCCAGTACTTC
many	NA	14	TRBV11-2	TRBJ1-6	CASSLAFSRESLHF	TGTGCCAGCAGCTTAGCCTTCTCCAGGGAGTCTCTCCACTTT
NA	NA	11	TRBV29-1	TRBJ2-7	CSVASRYEQYF	TGCAGCGTGGCTAGTAGGTACGAGCAGTACTTC
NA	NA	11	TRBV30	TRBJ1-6	CALRRDSPLHF	TGTGCCCTACGGAGGGATTCACCCCTCCACTTT
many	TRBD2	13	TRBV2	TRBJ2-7	CASIGGTTGEQYF	TGTGCCAGCATTGGAGGGACTACGGGGGAGCAGTACTTC
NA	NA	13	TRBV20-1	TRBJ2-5	CSASGGSGETQYF	TGCAGTGCTAGCGGGGGCTCGGGAGAGACCCAGTACTTC
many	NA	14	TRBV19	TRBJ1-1	CASSMGDTGIEAFF	TGTGCCAGTAGTATGGGGGATACAGGGATTGAAGCTTTCTTT
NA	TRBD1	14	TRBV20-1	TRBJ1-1	CSATGTGLKTEAFF	TGCAGTGCTACCGGGACAGGACTGAAAACTGAAGCTTTCTTT
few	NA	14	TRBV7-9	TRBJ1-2	CASSIPGLRYGYTF	TGTGCCAGCAGCATCCCCGGACTGCGCTATGGCTACACCTTC
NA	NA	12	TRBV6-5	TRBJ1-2	CASSYQAGGYTF	TGTGCCAGCAGTTACCAAGCGGGAGGCTACACCTTC
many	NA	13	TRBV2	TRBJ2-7	CASCSGVTYEQYF	TGTGCCAGCTGTTCTGGAGTAACCTACGAGCAGTACTTC
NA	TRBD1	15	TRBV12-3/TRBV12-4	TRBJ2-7	CASSPRDRGFYEQYF	TGTGCCAGCAGTCCCCGGGACAGGGGCTTCTACGAGCAGTACTTC
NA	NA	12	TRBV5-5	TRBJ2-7	CASSFPQGPAYF	TGTGCCAGCAGCTTCCCACAGGGTCCAGCCTACTTC
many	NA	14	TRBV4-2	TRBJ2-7	CASSQEAGGLEQYF	TGTGCCAGCAGCCAAGAGGCTGGGGGACTGGAGCAGTACTTC
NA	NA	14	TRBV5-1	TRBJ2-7	CASSGLTGPYEQYF	TGCGCCAGCAGCGGCCTTACAGGACCCTACGAGCAGTACTTC
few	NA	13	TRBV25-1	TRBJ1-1	CASSFGGSAEAFF	TGTGCCAGCAGTTTTGGGGGTTCGGCTGAAGCTTTCTTT
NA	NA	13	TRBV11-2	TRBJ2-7	CASIPGVMDEQYF	TGTGCCAGCATTCCAGGGGTTATGGACGAGCAGTACTTC
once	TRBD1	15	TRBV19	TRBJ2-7	CASSITGGRGYEQYF	TGTGCCAGTAGTATCACAGGGGGAAGAGGTTACGAGCAGTACTTC
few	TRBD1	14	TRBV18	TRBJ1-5	CASSPLRGQQPQHF	TGTGCCAGCTCACCACTAAGGGGGCAACAGCCCCAGCATTTT
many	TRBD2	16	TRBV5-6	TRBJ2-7	CASSLAGGRSSYEQYF	TGTGCCAGCAGCTTGGCCGGCGGGAGGTCCTCCTACGAGCAGTACTTC
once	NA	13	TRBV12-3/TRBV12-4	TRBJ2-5	CASSGPGMETQYF	TGTGCCAGCAGTGGACCGGGGATGGAGACCCAGTACTTC
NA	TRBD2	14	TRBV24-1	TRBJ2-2	CATSAGGSTGELFF	TGTGCCACCAGCGCGGGAGGGTCCACCGGGGAGCTGTTTTTT
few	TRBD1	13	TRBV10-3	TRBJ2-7	CAIMGQGAYEQYF	TGTGCCATCATGGGGCAGGGGGCCTACGAGCAGTACTTC
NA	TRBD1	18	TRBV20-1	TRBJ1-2	CSAAPGPYGTGKEDGYTF	TGCAGTGCTGCCCCCGGACCGTATGGGACAGGGAAGGAAGATGGCTACACCTTC
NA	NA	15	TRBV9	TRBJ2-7	CASSVAVAGTYEQYF	TGTGCCAGCAGCGTAGCGGTCGCGGGAACCTACGAGCAGTACTTC
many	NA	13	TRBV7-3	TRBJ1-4	CASSLRQGTKLFF	TGTGCCAGCAGCTTAAGGCAGGGGACGAAACTGTTTTTT
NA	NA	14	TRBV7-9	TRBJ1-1	CASSLLQGNTEAFF	TGTGCCAGCAGCCTCCTTCAAGGGAACACTGAAGCTTTCTTT
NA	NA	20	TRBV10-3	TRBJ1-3	CAISLRFADEAFFGQGTIYF	NA
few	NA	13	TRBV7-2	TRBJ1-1	CASSPRSGVKAFF	TGTGCCAGCAGCCCCCGTTCCGGCGTGAAAGCTTTCTTT
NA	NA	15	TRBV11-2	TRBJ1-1	CASSLPGTLNTEAFF	TGTGCCAGCAGCTTACCAGGGACCTTGAACACTGAAGCTTTCTTT
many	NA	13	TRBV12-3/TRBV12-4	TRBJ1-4	CASSFFPNEKLFF	TGTGCCAGCAGTTTTTTTCCCAATGAAAAACTGTTTTTT
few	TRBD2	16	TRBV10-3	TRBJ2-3	CATSFETSGFTDTQYF	TGTGCCACTTCATTTGAGACTAGCGGGTTCACAGATACGCAGTATTTT
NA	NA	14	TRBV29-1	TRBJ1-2	CSVEVAGKDYGYTF	TGCAGCGTTGAAGTGGCGGGTAAGGACTATGGCTACACCTTC
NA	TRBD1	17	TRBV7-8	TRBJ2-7	CASSLWGPGQPPYEQYF	TGTGCCAGCAGCTTATGGGGGCCGGGACAGCCACCCTACGAGCAGTACTTC